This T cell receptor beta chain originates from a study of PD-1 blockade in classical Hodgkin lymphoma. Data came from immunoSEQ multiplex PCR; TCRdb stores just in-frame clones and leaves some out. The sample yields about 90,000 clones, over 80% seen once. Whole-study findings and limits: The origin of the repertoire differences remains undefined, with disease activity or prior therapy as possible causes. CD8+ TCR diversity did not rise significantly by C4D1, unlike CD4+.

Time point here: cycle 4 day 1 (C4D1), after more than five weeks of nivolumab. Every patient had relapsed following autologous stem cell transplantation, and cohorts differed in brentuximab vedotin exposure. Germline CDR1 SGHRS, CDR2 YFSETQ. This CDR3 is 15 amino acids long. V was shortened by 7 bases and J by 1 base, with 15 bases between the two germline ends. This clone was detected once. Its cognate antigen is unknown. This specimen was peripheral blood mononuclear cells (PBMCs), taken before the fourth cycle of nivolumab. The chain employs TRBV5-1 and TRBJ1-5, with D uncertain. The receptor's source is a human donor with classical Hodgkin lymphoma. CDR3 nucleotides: TGCGCCAGCCGTCGCCTCGGAAGCAGCAATCAGCCCCAGCATTTT. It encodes CASRRLGSSNQPQHF.